These 11 T cell receptor beta chains came from one sample sequenced in a study of technical replicates of blood from several donors. Libraries were prepared by immunoSEQ multiplex PCR; TCRdb keeps only in-frame clonotypes and omits some of them. Of about 13,000 clones in the sample, more than 75% were seen once. Sequencing was done on a sample of PBMCs. Receptors originate from a human donor in good health.

This clone has only a few counts. The chain carries TRBV5-4 and TRBJ1-2, with a tentative D call TRBD1 (5 bases). CDR3 length equals 16 residues. Germline CDR1 SGHNT, CDR2 YYREEE (reference sequence). V shed 0 bases and J shed 4 bases, with 16 bases lying between them. CDR3 sequence (DNA): TGTGCCAGCAGCTTGGGAGGCGGGGGAGACGGCTATGGCTACACCTTC. This gives the protein CASSLGGGGDGYGYTF.

The chain couples TRBV11-2 to TRBJ2-7, with TRBD2 identical over 11 bases. The trim removed 6 bases at V and 6 bases at J, leaving 10 bases unmatched. Germline assignment: CDR1 SGHAT and CDR2 FQNNGV. This CDR3 has 15 amino acids. CDR3 sequence: CASSFKPGTSGEQYF. The DNA for the CDR3 is TGTGCCAGCAGTTTTAAGCCCGGGACTAGCGGCGAGCAGTACTTC. The full variable domain, rest sourced from reference TRBV11-2 and TRBJ2-7, is EAGVAQSPRYKIIEKRQSVAFWCNPISGHATLYWYQQILGQGPKLLIQFQNNGVVDDSQLPKDRFSAERLKGVDSTLKIQPAKLEDSAVYLCASSFKPGTSGEQYFGPGTRLTVT.

This clone was recorded only once. This chain links TRBV18 with TRBJ1-1, with D tentatively TRBD1 (5 bases). CDR3 size: 15 residues. In germline, CDR1 is KGHSH, CDR2 LQKENI. V shed 2 bases and J shed 3 bases, with 13 bases lying between them. The CDR3 DNA reads as TGTGCCAGCTCACCAGTGGAGGGGTCGGACACTGAAGCTTTCTTT. This sequence encodes CASSPVEGSDTEAFF.

The chain joins TRBV27 to TRBJ1-1; 7 bases fit TRBD1. The V and J ends lost 5 bases and 11 bases, in that order; junction bases with no gene match: 14. This CDR3 has 14 residues. The V gene's germline CDR1 is MNHEY and CDR2 SMNVEV (reference sequence). CDR3 DNA sequence: TGTGCCAGCAGTCCTAGCCTCGGACAGGTGAGGGCTTTCTTT. This codes for CASSPSLGQVRAFF.

This clone has only a few counts. The rearrangement joins TRBV18 to TRBJ1-1; D ambiguous. In germline, CDR1 is KGHSH, CDR2 LQKENI. The CDR3 totals 15 residues. Deletions cut 4 bases from V and 3 bases from J, with 15 bases between. CDR3 sequence: CASSRVEGLDTEAFF. Here the CDR3 DNA reads TGTGCCAGCTCACGCGTTGAGGGCTTGGACACTGAAGCTTTCTTT.

The V gene is TRBV10-1, the J gene TRBJ2-2; D gene unclear. The length of the CDR3 is 14 residues. The germline CDR1 and CDR2 sequences are WNHNN and SYGVQD (reference sequence). Trimming pared 4 bases from V and 6 bases from J, leaving 12 bases between. CDR3 protein: CASSVAGIAGELFF. The CDR3, as DNA: TGCGCCAGCAGTGTAGCTGGCATCGCCGGGGAGCTGTTTTTT.

V usage is TRBV11-1 and J usage is TRBJ1-4, with 11 bases that match TRBD1. The junction had 7 bases not matched to a gene; V was cut back by 5 bases and J by 8 bases. This CDR3 contains 15 residues. Germline V gene sequence: CDR1 SGHAT, CDR2 FQDESV (reference sequence). The CDR3 nucleotides read TGTGCCAGCAGCCCTCCGGGACAGGGGGACGAAAAACTGTTTTTT. It translates to CASSPPGQGDEKLFF.

This clone was seen only a few times. The chain links TRBV19 to TRBJ2-5; D may be TRBD1 (8 bases). The V end lost 7 bases, the J end lost 5 bases, and 20 bases lay between the germline ends. The CDR3 extends over 15 amino acids. In germline, CDR1 is LNHDA, CDR2 SQIVND (reference sequence). The CDR3 is CASTPNRGGKETQYF. In DNA, the CDR3 is TGTGCCAGTACCCCAAACAGGGGGGGGAAGGAGACCCAGTACTTC.

There are a few counts of this clone. The chain uses TRBV2 and TRBJ1-2, with 8 bases that match TRBD1. This CDR3 comprises 14 residues. Trimming cost V 2 bases and J 5 bases; bases outside gene matches: 4. Germline V gene sequence: CDR1 SNHLY, CDR2 FYNNEI. This CDR3 reads CASSEQGAEYGYTF. CDR3 DNA sequence: TGTGCCAGCAGTGAACAGGGGGCTGAGTATGGCTACACCTTC.

V and J are TRBV18 and TRBJ2-1; tentative D call: TRBD2 (5 bases). V was pared by 6 bases and J by 5 bases, with 17 bases between. In germline, CDR1 is KGHSH, CDR2 LQKENI. The CDR3 spans 15 residues. CDR3 amino acids: CASSLQRGSNNEQFF. In DNA, the CDR3 is TGTGCCAGCTCCCTCCAGCGAGGGAGTAACAATGAGCAGTTCTTC.

The chain employs TRBV19 and TRBJ2-3; TRBD2 aligns across 8 bases. Germline V lookup: CDR1 LNHDA, CDR2 SQIVND (reference sequence). J gave up 6 bases and V 3 bases, and 8 bases lay outside the gene matches. The CDR3 length is 15 residues. CDR3 DNA: TGTGCCAGTAGTATTCCCGGGAGGGCCCCGGATACGCAGTATTTT. Translating gives CASSIPGRAPDTQYF.